This T cell receptor (beta chain) was retrieved from a study of cytomegalovirus exposure and HLA in healthy donors. Overall study context: Unique TCRs from HLA-typed donors, 75 million to 100 million of them, were held in an early data release. Study outcomes and limitations: An analysis done earlier found most TCR beta V segments productive about 87% or about 30% of the time. In a later analysis, a genetic analysis reported fewer productive-TCR N-insertions in an Asian-associated ancestry cluster than the cohort average. A few CMV-associated chains were confirmed in vitro to be specific for CMV antigens.

Regarding this clone: No antigen is known for it.

The primer mix had 60 Vbeta and 13 Jbeta primers. Generated by immunoSEQ multiplex PCR, the TCRdb table keeps only in-frame clones and is missing some. This sample has roughly 200,000 clones, with 77% found just once. The V segment lost 1 base and the J segment 6 bases; nucleotides outside the gene matches: 3. The CDR3 runs 14 residues. Germline V gene lookup returns CDR1 LNHDA and CDR2 SQIVND (reference sequence). This TCR derives from a woman aged 55-69 years in good health and CMV-seropositive. The chain uses TRBV19 and TRBJ2-1, with TRBD2 matching 7 bases. The sequencing input was PBMCs. The DNA for the CDR3 is TGTGCCAGTAGTATAGGAGCGGGACCCAATGAGCAGTTCTTC. Translated, it gives CASSIGAGPNEQFF. Filled out from reference TRBV19 and TRBJ2-1, the complete variable domain reads DGGITQSPKYLFRKEGQNVTLSCEQNLNHDAMYWYRQDPGQGLRLIYYSQIVNDFQKGDIAEGYSVSREKKESFPLTVTSAQKNPTAFYLCASSIGAGPNEQFFGPGTRLTVL.